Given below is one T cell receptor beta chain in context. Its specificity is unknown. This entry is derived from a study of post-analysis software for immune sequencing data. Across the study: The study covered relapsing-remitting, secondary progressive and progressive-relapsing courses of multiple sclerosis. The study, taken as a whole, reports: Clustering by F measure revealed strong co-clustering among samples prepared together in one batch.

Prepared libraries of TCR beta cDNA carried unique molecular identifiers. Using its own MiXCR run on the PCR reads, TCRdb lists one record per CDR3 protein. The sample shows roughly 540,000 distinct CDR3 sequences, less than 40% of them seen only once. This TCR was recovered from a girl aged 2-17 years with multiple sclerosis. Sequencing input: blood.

The CDR3 DNA follows: TGTGCCAGCAGCCTAGATGATCAGGGGGCCGGTTGGCGGAACACTGAAGCTTTCTTT. Amino acid sequence: CASSLDDQGAGWRNTEAFF. V is TRBV7-6 and J is TRBJ1-1; 8 nucleotides line up with TRBD1. The CDR3 length is 19 residues. Germline trimming cut 5 bases from V and 1 base from J; bases unmatched to any gene: 18. Germline assignment: CDR1 SGHVS and CDR2 FNYEAQ.